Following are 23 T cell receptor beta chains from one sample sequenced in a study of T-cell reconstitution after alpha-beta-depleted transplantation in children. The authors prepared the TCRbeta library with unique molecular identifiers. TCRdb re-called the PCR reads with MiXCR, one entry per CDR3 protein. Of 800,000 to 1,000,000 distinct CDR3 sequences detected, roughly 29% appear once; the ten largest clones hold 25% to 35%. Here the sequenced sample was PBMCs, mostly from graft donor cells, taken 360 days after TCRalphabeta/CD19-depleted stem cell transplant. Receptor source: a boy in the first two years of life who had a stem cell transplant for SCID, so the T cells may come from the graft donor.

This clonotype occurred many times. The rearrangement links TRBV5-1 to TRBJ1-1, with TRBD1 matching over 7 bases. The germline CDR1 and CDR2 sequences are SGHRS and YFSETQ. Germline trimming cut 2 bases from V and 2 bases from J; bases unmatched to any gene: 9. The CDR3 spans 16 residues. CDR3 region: CASSFPRGTANTEAFF. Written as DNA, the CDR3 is TGCGCCAGCAGCTTCCCGCGGGGGACAGCAAACACTGAAGCTTTCTTT.

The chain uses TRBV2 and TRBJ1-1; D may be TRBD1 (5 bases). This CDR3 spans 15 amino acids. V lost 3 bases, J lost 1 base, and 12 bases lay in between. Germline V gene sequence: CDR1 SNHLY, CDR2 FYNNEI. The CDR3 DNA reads TGTGCCAGCAGTGAGGGGGGACGGCCGAACACTGAAGCTTTCTTT. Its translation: CASSEGGRPNTEAFF.

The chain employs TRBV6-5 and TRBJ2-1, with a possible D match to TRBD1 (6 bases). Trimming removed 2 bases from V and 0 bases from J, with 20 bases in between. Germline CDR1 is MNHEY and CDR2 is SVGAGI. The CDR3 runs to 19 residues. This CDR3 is CASSYLSGLTGSSYNEQFF. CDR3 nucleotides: TGTGCCAGCAGTTACCTGTCTGGTCTCACAGGGAGCTCCTACAATGAGCAGTTCTTC.

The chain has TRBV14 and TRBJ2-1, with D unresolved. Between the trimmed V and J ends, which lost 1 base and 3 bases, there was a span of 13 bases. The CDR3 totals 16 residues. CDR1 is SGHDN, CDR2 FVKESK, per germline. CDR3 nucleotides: TGTGCCAGCAGCCAAGTAAGGAACCTTCGCTACAATGAGCAGTTCTTC. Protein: CASSQVRNLRYNEQFF.

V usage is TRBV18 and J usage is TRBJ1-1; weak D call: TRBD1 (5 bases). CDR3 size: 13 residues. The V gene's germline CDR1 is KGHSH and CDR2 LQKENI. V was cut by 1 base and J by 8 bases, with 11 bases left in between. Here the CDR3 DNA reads TGTGCCAGCTCACCACTGGGCGGGGGAGAAGCTTTCTTT. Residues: CASSPLGGGEAFF.

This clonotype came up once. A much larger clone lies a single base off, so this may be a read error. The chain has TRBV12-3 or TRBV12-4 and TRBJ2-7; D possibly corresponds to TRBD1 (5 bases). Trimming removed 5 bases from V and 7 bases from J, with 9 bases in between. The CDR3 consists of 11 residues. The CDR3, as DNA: TGTGCCAGCAGTCAAAGACAGGAGCAGTACTTC. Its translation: CASSQRQEQYF.

This chain's CDR3 is CASSTGTTYEQYF. The CDR3 coding sequence is TGTGCCAGCAGCACCGGGACAACCTACGAGCAGTACTTC. The chain couples TRBV25-1 to TRBJ2-7, with D possibly being TRBD1 (6 bases). Germline lookup yields CDR1 MGHDK and CDR2 SYGVNS. Trimming stripped 6 bases from V and 2 bases from J, with 11 bases between. This CDR3 contains 13 residues.

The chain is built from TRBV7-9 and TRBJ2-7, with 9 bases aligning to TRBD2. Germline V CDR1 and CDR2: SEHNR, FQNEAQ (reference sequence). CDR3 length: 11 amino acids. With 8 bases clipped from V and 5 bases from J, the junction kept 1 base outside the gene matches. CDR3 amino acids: CASLAGHEQYF. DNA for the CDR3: TGTGCCAGCCTAGCGGGGCACGAGCAGTACTTC.

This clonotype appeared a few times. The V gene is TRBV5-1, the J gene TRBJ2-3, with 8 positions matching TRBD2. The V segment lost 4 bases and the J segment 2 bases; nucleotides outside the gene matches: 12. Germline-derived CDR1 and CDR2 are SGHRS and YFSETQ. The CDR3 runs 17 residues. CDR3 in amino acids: CASSPPERGPFTDTQYF. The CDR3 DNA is TGCGCCAGCAGCCCGCCTGAGCGGGGGCCCTTCACAGATACGCAGTATTTT.

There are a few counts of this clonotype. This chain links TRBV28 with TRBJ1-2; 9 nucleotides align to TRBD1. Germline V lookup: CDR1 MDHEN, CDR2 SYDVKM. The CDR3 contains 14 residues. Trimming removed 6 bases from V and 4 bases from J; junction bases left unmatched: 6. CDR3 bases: TGTGCCAGCAGCGGAGACAGGGGGACCTATGGCTACACCTTC. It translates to CASSGDRGTYGYTF.

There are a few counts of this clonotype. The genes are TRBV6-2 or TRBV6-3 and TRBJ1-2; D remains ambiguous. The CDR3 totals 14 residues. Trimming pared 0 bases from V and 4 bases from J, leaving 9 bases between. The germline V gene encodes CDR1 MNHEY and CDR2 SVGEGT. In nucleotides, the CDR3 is TGTGCCAGCAGTTACTCGAGTGTCCGCTATGGCTACACCTTC. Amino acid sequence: CASSYSSVRYGYTF.

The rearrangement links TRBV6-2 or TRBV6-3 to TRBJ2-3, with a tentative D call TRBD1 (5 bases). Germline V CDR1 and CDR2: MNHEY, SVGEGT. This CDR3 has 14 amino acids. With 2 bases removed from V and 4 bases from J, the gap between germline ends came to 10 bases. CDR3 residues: CASSYPWGADTQYF. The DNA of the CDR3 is TGTGCCAGCAGTTACCCCTGGGGCGCAGATACGCAGTATTTT.

The CDR3 coding sequence is TGTGCCAGCAGCTTTCGCCAGAACTATGGCTACACCTTC. Encoded protein: CASSFRQNYGYTF. V and J are TRBV7-9 and TRBJ1-2; no clear D gene. CDR1 is SEHNR and CDR2 is FQNEAQ in the germline V gene (reference sequence). This CDR3 spans 13 amino acids. V dropped 3 bases and J dropped 2 bases, with 7 bases sitting between them. The variable domain in full, completed from reference TRBV7-9 and TRBJ1-2, reads DTGVSQNPRHKITKRGQNVTFRCDPISEHNRLYWYRQTLGQGPEFLTYFQNEAQLEKSRLLSDRFSAERPKGSFSTLEIQRTEQGDSAMYLCASSFRQNYGYTFGSGTRLTVV.

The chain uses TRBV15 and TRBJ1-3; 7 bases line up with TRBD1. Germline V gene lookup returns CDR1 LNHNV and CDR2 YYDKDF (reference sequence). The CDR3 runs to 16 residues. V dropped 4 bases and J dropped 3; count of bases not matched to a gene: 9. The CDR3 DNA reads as TGTGCCACCAGCAAGGGGACAGCGGCGTTTGGAAACACCATATATTTT. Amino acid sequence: CATSKGTAAFGNTIYF.

The CDR3 spells CATEGDHAGELFF. CDR3 DNA sequence: TGTGCCACCGAGGGGGACCACGCCGGGGAGCTGTTTTTT. The rearrangement joins TRBV24-1 to TRBJ2-2; maybe TRBD1 (6 bases). Trimming removed 9 bases from V and 6 bases from J, with 13 bases in between. The CDR3 is 13 amino acids. The germline CDR1 and CDR2 sequences are KGHDR and SFDVKD.

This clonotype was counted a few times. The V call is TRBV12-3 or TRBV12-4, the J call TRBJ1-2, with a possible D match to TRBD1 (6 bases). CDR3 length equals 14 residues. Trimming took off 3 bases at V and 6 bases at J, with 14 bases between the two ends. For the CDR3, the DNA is TGTGCCAGCAGTTTCGACCGGGGGCAAAATGGCTACACCTTC. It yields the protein CASSFDRGQNGYTF.

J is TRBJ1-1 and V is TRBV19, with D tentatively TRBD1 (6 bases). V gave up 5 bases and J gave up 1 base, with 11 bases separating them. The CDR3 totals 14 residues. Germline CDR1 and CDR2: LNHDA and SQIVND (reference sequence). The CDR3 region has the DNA TGTGCCAGTAGTCCAAGACAGGCGAACACTGAAGCTTTCTTT. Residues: CASSPRQANTEAFF. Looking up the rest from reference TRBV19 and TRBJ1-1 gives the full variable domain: DGGITQSPKYLFRKEGQNVTLSCEQNLNHDAMYWYRQDPGQGLRLIYYSQIVNDFQKGDIAEGYSVSREKKESFPLTVTSAQKNPTAFYLCASSPRQANTEAFFGQGTRLTVV.

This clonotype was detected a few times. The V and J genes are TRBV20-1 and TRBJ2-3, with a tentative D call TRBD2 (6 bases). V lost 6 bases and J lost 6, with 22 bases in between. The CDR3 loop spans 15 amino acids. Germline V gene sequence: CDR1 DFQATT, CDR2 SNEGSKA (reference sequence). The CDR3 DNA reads TGCAGTGCAGAAGGGTCTGCGGGGCCACCGGATACGCAGTATTTT. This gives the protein CSAEGSAGPPDTQYF.

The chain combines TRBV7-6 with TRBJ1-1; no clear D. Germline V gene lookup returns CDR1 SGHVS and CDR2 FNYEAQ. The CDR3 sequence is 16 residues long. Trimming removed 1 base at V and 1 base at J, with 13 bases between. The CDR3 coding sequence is TGTGCCAGCAGCTTAGGGGTGTCAATCCCGAACACTGAAGCTTTCTTT. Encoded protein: CASSLGVSIPNTEAFF.

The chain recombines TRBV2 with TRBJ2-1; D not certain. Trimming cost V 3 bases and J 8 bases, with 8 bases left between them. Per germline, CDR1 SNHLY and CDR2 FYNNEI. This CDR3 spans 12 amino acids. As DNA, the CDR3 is TGTGCCAGCAGTGATAGTCCGGATGAGCAGTTCTTC. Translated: CASSDSPDEQFF.

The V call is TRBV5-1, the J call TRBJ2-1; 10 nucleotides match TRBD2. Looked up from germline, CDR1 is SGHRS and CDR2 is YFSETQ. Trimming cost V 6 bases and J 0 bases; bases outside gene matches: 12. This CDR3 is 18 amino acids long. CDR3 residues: CASKPGFIAGGSYNEQFF. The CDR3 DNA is TGCGCCAGCAAACCCGGATTTATAGCGGGGGGCTCCTACAATGAGCAGTTCTTC.

CDR3: CASSLADSVGETQYF. As DNA, the CDR3 is TGCGCCAGCAGCTTGGCGGATAGCGTGGGAGAGACCCAGTACTTC. V and J are TRBV5-1 and TRBJ2-5, with D perhaps TRBD2 (5 bases). CDR3 length equals 15 residues. V was clipped by 0 bases and J by 4 bases, with 13 bases between them. Germline CDR1 SGHRS, CDR2 YFSETQ.

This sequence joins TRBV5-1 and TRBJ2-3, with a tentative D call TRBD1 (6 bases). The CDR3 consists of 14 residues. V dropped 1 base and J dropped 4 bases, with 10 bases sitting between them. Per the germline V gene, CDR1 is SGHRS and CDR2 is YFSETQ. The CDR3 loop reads CASSLHHRADTQYF. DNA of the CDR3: TGCGCCAGCAGCTTGCATCACAGGGCAGATACGCAGTATTTT.